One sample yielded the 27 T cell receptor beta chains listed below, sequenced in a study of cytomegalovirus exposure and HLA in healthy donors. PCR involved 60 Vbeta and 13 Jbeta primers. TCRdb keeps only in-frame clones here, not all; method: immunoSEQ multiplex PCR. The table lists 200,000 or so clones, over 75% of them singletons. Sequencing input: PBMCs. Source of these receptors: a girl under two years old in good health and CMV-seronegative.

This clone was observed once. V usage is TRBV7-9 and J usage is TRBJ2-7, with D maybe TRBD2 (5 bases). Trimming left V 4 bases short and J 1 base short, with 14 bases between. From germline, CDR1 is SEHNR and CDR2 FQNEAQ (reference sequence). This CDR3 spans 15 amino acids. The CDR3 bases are TGTGCCAGCAGCTCTACTAGTGACGCTTCCTACGAGCAGTACTTC. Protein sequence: CASSSTSDASYEQYF.

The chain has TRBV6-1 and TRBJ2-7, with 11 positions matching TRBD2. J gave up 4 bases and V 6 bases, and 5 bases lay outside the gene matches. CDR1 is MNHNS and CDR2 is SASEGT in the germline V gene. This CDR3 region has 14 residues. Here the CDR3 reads CASSVGLAGYEQYF. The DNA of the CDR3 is TGTGCCAGCAGCGTAGGACTAGCGGGTTACGAGCAGTACTTC.

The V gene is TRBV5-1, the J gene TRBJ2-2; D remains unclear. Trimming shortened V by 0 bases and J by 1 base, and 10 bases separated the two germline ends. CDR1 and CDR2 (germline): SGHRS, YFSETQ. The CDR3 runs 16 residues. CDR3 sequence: CASSLETAGNTGELFF. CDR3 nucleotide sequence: TGCGCCAGCAGCTTGGAAACGGCAGGGAACACCGGGGAGCTGTTTTTT.

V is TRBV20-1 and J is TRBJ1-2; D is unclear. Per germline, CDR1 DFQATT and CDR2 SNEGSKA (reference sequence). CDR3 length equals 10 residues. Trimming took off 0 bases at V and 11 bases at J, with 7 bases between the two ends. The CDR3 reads CSARDVEYTF. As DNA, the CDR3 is TGCAGTGCTAGAGATGTTGAGTACACCTTC.

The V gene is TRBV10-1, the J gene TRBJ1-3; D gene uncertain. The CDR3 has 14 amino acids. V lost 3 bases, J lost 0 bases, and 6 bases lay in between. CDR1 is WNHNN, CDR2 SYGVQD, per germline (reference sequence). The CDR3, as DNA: TGCGCCAGCAGTGATTCCAGCTCTGGAAACACCATATATTTT. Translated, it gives CASSDSSSGNTIYF.

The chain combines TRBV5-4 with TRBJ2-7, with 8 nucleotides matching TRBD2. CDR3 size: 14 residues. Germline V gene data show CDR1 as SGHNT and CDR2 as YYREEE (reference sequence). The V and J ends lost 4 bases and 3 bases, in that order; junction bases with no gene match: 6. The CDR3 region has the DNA TGTGCCAGCAGCCCGACCGGGACTAGCTACGAGCAGTACTTC. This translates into CASSPTGTSYEQYF.

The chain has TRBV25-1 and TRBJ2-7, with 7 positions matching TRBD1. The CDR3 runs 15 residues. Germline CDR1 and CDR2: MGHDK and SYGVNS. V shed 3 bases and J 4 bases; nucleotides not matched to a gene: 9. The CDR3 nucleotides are TGTGCCAGCAGTGACCCCGGGACAGCTCTTTACGAGCAGTACTTC. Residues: CASSDPGTALYEQYF.

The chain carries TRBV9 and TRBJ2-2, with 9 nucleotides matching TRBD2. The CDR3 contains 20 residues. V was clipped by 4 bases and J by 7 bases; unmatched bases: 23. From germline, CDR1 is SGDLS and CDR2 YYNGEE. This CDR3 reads CASSIDRAGAGGLRGGELFF. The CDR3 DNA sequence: TGTGCCAGCAGCATAGACAGGGCCGGCGCGGGAGGGTTACGTGGCGGGGAGCTGTTTTTT.

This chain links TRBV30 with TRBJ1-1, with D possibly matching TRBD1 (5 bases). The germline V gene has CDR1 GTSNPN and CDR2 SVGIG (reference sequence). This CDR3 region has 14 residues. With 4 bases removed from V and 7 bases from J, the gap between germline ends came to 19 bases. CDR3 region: CAWMTMGGRGEAFF. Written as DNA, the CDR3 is TGTGCCTGGATGACGATGGGGGGACGGGGTGAAGCTTTCTTT.

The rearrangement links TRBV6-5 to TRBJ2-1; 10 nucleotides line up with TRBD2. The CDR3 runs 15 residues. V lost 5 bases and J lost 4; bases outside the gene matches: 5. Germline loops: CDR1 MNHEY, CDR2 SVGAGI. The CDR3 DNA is TGTGCCAGCAGTCTAGCGGGAGCTGGGTACAATGAGCAGTTCTTC. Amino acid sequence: CASSLAGAGYNEQFF.

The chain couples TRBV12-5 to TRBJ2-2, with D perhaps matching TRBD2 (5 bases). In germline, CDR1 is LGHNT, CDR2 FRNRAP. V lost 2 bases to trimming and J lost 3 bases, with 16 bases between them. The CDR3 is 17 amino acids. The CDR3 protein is CASGLNTGMEDTGELFF. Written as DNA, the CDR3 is TGTGCTAGTGGTTTGAATACCGGGATGGAGGACACCGGGGAGCTGTTTTTT.

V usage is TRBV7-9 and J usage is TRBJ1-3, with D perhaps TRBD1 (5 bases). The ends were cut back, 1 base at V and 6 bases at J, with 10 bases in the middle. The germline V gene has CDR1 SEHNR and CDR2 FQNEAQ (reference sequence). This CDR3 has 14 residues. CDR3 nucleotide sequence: TGTGCCAGCAGCTTAGGGGCAGGGTTAAACACCATATATTTT. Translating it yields CASSLGAGLNTIYF. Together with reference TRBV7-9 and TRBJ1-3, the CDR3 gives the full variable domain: DTGVSQNPRHKITKRGQNVTFRCDPISEHNRLYWYRQTLGQGPEFLTYFQNEAQLEKSRLLSDRFSAERPKGSFSTLEIQRTEQGDSAMYLCASSLGAGLNTIYFGEGSWLTVV.

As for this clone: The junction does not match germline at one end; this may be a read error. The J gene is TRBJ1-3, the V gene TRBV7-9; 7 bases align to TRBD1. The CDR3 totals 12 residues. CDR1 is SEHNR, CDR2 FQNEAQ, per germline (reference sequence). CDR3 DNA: TGTTCCAGCAGCCTCCCGGACAGGCTAAAATATTTT. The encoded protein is CSSSLPDRLKYF.

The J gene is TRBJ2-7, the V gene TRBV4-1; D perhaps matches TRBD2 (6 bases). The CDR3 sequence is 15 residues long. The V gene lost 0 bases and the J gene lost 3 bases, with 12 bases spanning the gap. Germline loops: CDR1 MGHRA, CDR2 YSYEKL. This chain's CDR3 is CASSQEQGLSYEQYF. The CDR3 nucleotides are TGCGCCAGCAGCCAAGAGCAGGGACTTAGCTACGAGCAGTACTTC.

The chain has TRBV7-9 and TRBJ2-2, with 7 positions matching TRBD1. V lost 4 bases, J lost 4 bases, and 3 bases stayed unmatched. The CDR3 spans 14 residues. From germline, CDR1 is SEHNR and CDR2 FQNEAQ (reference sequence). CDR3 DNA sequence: TGTGCCAGCAGCTCGGGACAGCTCACCGGGGAGCTGTTTTTT. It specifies CASSSGQLTGELFF.

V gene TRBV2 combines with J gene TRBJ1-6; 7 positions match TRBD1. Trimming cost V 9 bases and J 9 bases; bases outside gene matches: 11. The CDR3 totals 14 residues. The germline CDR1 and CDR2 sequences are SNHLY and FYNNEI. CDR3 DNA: TGTGCCAGAGCGTCGACAGGGATCGGTTCACCCCTCCACTTT. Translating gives CARASTGIGSPLHF.

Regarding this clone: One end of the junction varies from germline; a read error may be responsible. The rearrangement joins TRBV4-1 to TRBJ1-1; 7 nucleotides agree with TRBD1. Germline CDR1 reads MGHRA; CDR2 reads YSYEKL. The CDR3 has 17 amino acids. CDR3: CASRQVGRGSLSNAAFF. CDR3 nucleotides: TGCGCCAGCAGACAAGTGGGCAGGGGGTCATTAAGTAACGCAGCTTTCTTT.

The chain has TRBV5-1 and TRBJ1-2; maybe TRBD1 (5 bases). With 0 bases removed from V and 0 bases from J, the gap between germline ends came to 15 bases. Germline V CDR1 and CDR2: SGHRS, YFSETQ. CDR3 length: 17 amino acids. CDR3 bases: TGCGCCAGCAGCTTGGTCGGACAACCTCTTTCTAACTATGGCTACACCTTC. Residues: CASSLVGQPLSNYGYTF.

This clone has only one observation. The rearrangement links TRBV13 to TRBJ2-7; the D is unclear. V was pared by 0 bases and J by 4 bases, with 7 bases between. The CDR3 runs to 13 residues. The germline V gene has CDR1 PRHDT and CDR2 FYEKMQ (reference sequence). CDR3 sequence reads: CASSLGLSYEQYF. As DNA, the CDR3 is TGTGCCAGCAGCTTAGGCCTCTCGTACGAGCAGTACTTC.

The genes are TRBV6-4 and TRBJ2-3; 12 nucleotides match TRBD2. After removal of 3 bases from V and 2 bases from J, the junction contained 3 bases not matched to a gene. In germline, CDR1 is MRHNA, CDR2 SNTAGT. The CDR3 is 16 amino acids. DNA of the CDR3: TGTGCCAGCAGTGAGGCTAGCGGGGGGGCCACAGATACGCAGTATTTT. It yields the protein CASSEASGGATDTQYF.

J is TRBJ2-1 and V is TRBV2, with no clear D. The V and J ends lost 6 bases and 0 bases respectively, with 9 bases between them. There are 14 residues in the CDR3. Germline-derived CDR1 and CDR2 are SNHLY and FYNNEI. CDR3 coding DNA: TGTGCCAGCAGACCCCAGAACTCCTACAATGAGCAGTTCTTC. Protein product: CASRPQNSYNEQFF.

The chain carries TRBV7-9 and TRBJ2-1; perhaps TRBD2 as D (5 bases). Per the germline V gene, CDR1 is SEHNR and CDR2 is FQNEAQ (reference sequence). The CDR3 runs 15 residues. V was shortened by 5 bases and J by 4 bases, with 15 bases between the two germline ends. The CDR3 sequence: CASSPRQGGYNEQFF. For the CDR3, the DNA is TGTGCCAGCAGCCCCAGACAAGGAGGTTACAATGAGCAGTTCTTC.

This chain's CDR3 is CASSLTYSTDTQYF. CDR3 sequence (DNA): TGTGCCAGCAGCCTGACTTATTCCACAGATACGCAGTATTTT. V and J are TRBV7-3 and TRBJ2-3, with D unresolved. The germline V and J ends were trimmed by 5 bases and 2 bases, with 11 bases remaining between them. Germline CDR1 is SGHTA and CDR2 is FQGTGA. The CDR3 loop spans 14 amino acids.

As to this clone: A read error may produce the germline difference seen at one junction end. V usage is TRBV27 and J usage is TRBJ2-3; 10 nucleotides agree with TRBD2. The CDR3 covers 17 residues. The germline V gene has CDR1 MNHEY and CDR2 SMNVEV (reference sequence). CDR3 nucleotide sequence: TGTGCCAGCAGTTTAGTGGTTGGGGTAGCGGGAGGAGATATGCAGTATTTT. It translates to CASSLVVGVAGGDMQYF.

The CDR3 is CASSLGSATGLGETQYF. DNA of the CDR3: TGCGCCAGCAGCTTGGGATCGGCGACAGGGCTGGGGGAGACCCAGTACTTC. The V gene is TRBV5-1, the J gene TRBJ2-5; 7 bases align to TRBD1. V dropped 0 bases and J dropped 5; count of bases not matched to a gene: 13. CDR3 size: 17 residues. Germline CDR1 reads SGHRS; CDR2 reads YFSETQ. Combining the CDR3 with reference TRBV5-1 and TRBJ2-5 gives the whole variable domain KAGVTQTPRYLIKTRGQQVTLSCSPISGHRSVSWYQQTPGQGLQFLFEYFSETQRNKGNFPGRFSGRQFSNSRSEMNVSTLELGDSALYLCASSLGSATGLGETQYFGPGTRLLVL.

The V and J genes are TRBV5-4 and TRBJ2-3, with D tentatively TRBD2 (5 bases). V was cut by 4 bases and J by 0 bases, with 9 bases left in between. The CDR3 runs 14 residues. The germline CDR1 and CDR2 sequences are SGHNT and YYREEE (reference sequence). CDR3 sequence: CASSLRTSTDTQYF. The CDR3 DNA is TGTGCCAGCAGCCTTCGGACTAGCACAGATACGCAGTATTTT.

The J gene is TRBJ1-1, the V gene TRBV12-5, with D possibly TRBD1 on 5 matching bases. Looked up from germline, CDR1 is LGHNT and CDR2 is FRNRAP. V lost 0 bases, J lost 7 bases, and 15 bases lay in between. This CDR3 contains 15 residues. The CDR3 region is CASGLVLRGGDEAFF. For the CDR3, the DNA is TGTGCTAGTGGTTTGGTATTACGGGGGGGGGATGAAGCTTTCTTT.